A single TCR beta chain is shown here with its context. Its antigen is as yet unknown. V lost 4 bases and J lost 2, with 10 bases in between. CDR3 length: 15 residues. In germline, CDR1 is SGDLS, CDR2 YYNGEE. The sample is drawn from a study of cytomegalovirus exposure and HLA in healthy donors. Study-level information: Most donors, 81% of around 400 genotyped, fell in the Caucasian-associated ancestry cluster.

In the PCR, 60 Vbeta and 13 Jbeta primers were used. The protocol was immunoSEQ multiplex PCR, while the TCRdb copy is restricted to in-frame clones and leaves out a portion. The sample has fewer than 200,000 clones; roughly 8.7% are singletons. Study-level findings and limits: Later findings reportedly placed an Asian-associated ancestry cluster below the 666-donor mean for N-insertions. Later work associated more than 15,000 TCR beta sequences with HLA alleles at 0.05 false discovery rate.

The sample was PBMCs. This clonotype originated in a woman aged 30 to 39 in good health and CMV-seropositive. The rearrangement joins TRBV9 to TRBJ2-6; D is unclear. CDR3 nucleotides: TGTGCCAGCAGCACGATCTTAGCTGGGGCCAACGTCCTGACTTTC. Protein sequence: CASSTILAGANVLTF.